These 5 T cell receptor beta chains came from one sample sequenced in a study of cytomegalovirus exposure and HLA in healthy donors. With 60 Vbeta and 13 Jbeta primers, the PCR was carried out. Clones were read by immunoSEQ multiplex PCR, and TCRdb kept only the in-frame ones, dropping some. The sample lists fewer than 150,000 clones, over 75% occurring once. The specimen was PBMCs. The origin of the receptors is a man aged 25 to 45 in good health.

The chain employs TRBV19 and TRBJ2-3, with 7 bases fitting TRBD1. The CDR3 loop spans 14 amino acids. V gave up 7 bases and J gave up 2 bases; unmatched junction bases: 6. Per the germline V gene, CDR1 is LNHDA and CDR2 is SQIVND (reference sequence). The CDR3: CASTGTAPTDTQYF. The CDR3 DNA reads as TGTGCCAGTACTGGGACAGCCCCCACAGATACGCAGTATTTT. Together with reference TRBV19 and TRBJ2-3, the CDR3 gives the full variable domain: DGGITQSPKYLFRKEGQNVTLSCEQNLNHDAMYWYRQDPGQGLRLIYYSQIVNDFQKGDIAEGYSVSREKKESFPLTVTSAQKNPTAFYLCASTGTAPTDTQYFGPGTRLTVL.

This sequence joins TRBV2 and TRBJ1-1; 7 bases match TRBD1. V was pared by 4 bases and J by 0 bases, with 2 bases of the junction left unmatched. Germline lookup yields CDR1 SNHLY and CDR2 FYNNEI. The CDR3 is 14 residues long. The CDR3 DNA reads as TGTGCCAGCAGTGTAGGGACAGTGAACACTGAAGCTTTCTTT. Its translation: CASSVGTVNTEAFF.

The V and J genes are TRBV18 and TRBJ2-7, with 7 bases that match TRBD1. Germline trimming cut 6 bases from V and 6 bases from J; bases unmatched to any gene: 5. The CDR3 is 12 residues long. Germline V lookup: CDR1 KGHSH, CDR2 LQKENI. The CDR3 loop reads CASSPDRVEQYF. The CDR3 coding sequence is TGTGCCAGCTCCCCCGACAGGGTCGAGCAGTACTTC.

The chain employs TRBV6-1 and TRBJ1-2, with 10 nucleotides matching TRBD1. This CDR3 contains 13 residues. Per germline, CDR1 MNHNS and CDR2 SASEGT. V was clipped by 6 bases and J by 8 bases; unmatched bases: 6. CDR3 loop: CASRGQGIGGYTF. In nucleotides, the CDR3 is TGTGCCAGCAGGGGACAGGGGATAGGAGGCTACACCTTC.

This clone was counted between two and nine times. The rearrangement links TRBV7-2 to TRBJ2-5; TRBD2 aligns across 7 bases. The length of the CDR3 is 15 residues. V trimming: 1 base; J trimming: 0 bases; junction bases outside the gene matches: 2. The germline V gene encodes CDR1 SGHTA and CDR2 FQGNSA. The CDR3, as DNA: TGTGCCAGCAGCTTAGGACTAGCCTACCAAGAGACCCAGTACTTC. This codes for CASSLGLAYQETQYF.